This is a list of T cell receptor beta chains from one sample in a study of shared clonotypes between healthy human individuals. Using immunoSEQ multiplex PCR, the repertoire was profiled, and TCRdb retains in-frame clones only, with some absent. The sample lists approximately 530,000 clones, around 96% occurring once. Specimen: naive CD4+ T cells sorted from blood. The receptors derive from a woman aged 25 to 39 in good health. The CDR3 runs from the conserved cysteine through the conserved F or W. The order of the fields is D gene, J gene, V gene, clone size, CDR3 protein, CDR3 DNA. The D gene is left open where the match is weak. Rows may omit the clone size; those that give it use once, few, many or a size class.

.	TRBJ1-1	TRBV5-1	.	CASRPQGLNTEAFF	TGCGCCAGCAGACCACAGGGACTGAACACTGAAGCTTTCTTT
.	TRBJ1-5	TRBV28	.	CASSFRWARQPQHF	TGTGCCAGCAGTTTTCGGTGGGCCCGGCAGCCCCAGCATTTT
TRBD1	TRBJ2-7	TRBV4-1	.	CASSLGQGSYEQYF	TGCGCCAGCAGCCTAGGACAGGGGTCGTACGAGCAGTACTTC
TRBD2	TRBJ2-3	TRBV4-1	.	CASSQVLPGLAGVRADTQYF	TGCGCCAGCAGCCAAGTACTACCGGGACTAGCGGGAGTACGGGCAGATACGCAGTATTTT
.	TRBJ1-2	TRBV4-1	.	CASSQIQDISYGYTF	TGCGCCAGCAGCCAAATACAGGATATCTCTTATGGCTACACCTTC
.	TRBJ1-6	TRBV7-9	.	CASSLATGGNSPLHF	TGTGCCAGCAGCTTAGCGACGGGGGGGAATTCACCCCTCCACTTT
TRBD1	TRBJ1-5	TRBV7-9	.	CASSLWSGGGNQPQHF	TGTGCCAGCAGCTTATGGTCAGGGGGCGGCAATCAGCCCCAGCATTTT
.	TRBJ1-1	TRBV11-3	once	CASPGAKNTEAFF	TGTGCCAGCCCAGGGGCCAAGAACACTGAAGCTTTCTTT
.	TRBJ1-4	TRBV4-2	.	CASSHKRGEGSEKLFF	TGTGCCAGCAGCCACAAGCGAGGAGAGGGTTCTGAAAAACTGTTTTTT
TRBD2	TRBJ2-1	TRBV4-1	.	CASSPGGGLVEKSSYNEQFF	TGCGCCAGCAGCCCTGGGGGGGGACTAGTAGAAAAAAGCTCCTACAATGAGCAGTTCTTC
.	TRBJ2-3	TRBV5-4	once	CASSLYRTSTDTQYF	TGTGCCAGCAGCTTGTACAGAACTAGCACAGATACGCAGTATTTT
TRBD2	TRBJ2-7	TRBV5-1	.	CASSLVLAGSHEQYF	TGCGCCAGCAGCTTGGTTCTAGCGGGATCTCACGAGCAGTACTTC
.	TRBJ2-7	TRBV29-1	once	CSEGKYYEQYF	TGCAGCGAAGGAAAGTACTACGAGCAGTACTTC
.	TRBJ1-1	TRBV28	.	CASSTPGTEAFF	TGTGCCAGCAGTACGCCAGGCACTGAAGCTTTCTTT
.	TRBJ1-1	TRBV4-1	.	CASSLGRVNTEAFF	TGCGCCAGCAGCCTAGGCAGGGTGAACACTGAAGCTTTCTTT
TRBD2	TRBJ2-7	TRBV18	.	CASGGTSSLEQYF	TGTGCCAGCGGGGGGACTAGCTCGCTCGAGCAGTACTTC
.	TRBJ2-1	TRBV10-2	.	CASSESVAGAYNEQFF	TGCGCCAGCAGTGAGTCGGTAGCCGGGGCCTACAATGAGCAGTTCTTC
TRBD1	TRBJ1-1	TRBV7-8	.	CASSLVLGQANTEAFF	TGTGCCAGCAGCTTAGTTTTGGGACAGGCGAACACTGAAGCTTTCTTT
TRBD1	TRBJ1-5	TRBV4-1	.	CASRPWTGASNQPQHF	TGCGCCAGCAGACCCTGGACAGGGGCTAGCAATCAGCCCCAGCATTTT
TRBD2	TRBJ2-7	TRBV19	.	CASSNLAGVHEQYF	TGTGCCAGTAGTAACCTAGCGGGAGTCCACGAGCAGTACTTC
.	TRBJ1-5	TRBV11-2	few	CASSLLMSQPQHF	TGTGCCAGCAGCTTATTAATGAGTCAGCCCCAGCATTTT
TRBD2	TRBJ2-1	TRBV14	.	CASSQDRSSGRNEQFF	TGTGCCAGCAGCCAAGACAGGTCCAGCGGGAGAAACGAGCAGTTCTTC
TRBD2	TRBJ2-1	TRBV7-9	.	CASSLGFLAVYNEQFF	TGTGCCAGCAGCTTAGGTTTCCTAGCGGTATACAATGAGCAGTTCTTC